These T cell receptor beta chains were read from a single sample in a study of human T cells and chemical hapten exposure. TCRdb used MiXCR to reprocess the RACE reads, holding one entry per CDR3 protein. The data hold about 90,000 distinct CDR3 sequences, with about a tenth observed a single time. Sequencing used whole blood, obtained in connection with sensitization to the hapten diphenylcyclopropenone (DPC). The receptor set was obtained from a woman younger than 45 with alopecia areata. Some clones in this sample may be carry-over from other donors' samples. The CDR3 runs from the conserved cysteine through the conserved F or W. D genes are given only for firm matches. Clone size is not always given. Where it is, it says once, few, many or a class for expanded clones.

d_call: -
j_call: TRBJ2-7
clone_size: many
v_call: TRBV6-2/TRBV6-3
cdr3_aa: CASRNSYEQYF
cdr3_nt: TGTGCCAGCAGAAACTCCTACGAGCAGTACTTC

d_call: -
j_call: TRBJ1-1
clone_size: -
v_call: TRBV7-9
cdr3_aa: CASSPAIGLRNEAFF
cdr3_nt: TGTGCCAGCAGCCCTGCCATCGGGTTGAGGAATGAAGCTTTCTTT

d_call: -
j_call: TRBJ1-1
clone_size: many
v_call: TRBV18
cdr3_aa: CASSRPGGEAFF
cdr3_nt: TGTGCCAGCTCACGACCCGGGGGCGAAGCTTTCTTT

d_call: TRBD2
j_call: TRBJ2-5
clone_size: many
v_call: TRBV6-2/TRBV6-3
cdr3_aa: CASRDSGRAGETQYF
cdr3_nt: TGTGCCAGCAGGGATAGCGGGAGGGCCGGGGAGACCCAGTACTTC

d_call: -
j_call: TRBJ1-6
clone_size: -
v_call: TRBV6-5
cdr3_aa: CASSYSIKGVSYNSPLHF
cdr3_nt: TGTGCCAGCAGTTACTCCATTAAGGGAGTCTCCTATAATTCACCCCTCCACTTT

d_call: -
j_call: TRBJ1-6
clone_size: -
v_call: TRBV20-1
cdr3_aa: CSASVTENSPLHF
cdr3_nt: TGCAGTGCTAGTGTAACGGAGAATTCACCCCTCCACTTT

d_call: -
j_call: TRBJ2-4
clone_size: many
v_call: TRBV6-2/TRBV6-3
cdr3_aa: CASSPSVAQAKNIQYF
cdr3_nt: TGTGCCAGCAGCCCCAGCGTTGCACAAGCCAAAAACATTCAGTACTTC

d_call: TRBD1
j_call: TRBJ2-1
clone_size: few
v_call: TRBV12-3/TRBV12-4
cdr3_aa: CASSPNRGNEQFF
cdr3_nt: TGTGCCAGCAGTCCCAACAGGGGGAATGAGCAGTTCTTC

d_call: TRBD1
j_call: TRBJ2-4
clone_size: many
v_call: TRBV5-1
cdr3_aa: CASSRGQGGVDIQYF
cdr3_nt: TGCGCCAGCAGCCGGGGACAGGGGGGAGTGGACATTCAGTACTTC

d_call: TRBD2
j_call: TRBJ2-2
clone_size: many
v_call: TRBV29-1
cdr3_aa: CVSGSRAGELFF
cdr3_nt: TGCGTAAGCGGGAGTCGGGCCGGGGAGCTGTTTTTT

d_call: -
j_call: TRBJ1-1
clone_size: many
v_call: TRBV6-2/TRBV6-3
cdr3_aa: CASSYSIVVLAGMNTEAFF
cdr3_nt: TGTGCCAGCAGTTACTCGATCGTCGTTTTAGCAGGGATGAACACTGAAGCTTTCTTT

d_call: TRBD2
j_call: TRBJ2-3
clone_size: many
v_call: TRBV3-1
cdr3_aa: CASSPQRGGTDTQYF
cdr3_nt: TGTGCCAGCAGCCCCCAGCGGGGGGGCACAGATACGCAGTATTTT

d_call: -
j_call: TRBJ2-7
clone_size: -
v_call: TRBV20-1
cdr3_aa: CSARDAGGSYEQYF
cdr3_nt: TGCAGTGCTAGAGATGCCGGCGGCTCCTACGAGCAGTACTTC

d_call: -
j_call: TRBJ2-1
clone_size: many
v_call: TRBV9
cdr3_aa: CASSVAPSSYNEQFF
cdr3_nt: TGTGCCAGCAGCGTGGCTCCAAGCTCCTACAATGAGCAGTTCTTC

d_call: -
j_call: TRBJ1-4
clone_size: many
v_call: TRBV29-1
cdr3_aa: CSVETTEKLFF
cdr3_nt: TGCAGCGTTGAAACCACGGAAAAACTGTTTTTT

d_call: -
j_call: TRBJ2-4
clone_size: -
v_call: TRBV9
cdr3_aa: CASSTGGAAKNIQYF
cdr3_nt: TGTGCCAGCAGCACGGGGGGCGCCGCCAAAAACATTCAGTACTTC

d_call: -
j_call: TRBJ2-3
clone_size: few
v_call: TRBV29-1
cdr3_aa: CSGLEDTQYF
cdr3_nt: TGCAGCGGACTCGAAGATACGCAGTATTTT